These 19 T cell receptor beta chains were sequenced from one sample in a study of follicular helper T cells after annual influenza vaccination. Some clones are missing from TCRdb's copy, which holds only in-frame ones; the method was immunoSEQ multiplex PCR. The data hold approximately 10,000 clones, with 80% to 90% observed a single time. Noted time point: 2015-2016 season, 7 days after influenza vaccination. Sample: CXCR5+ CD38- circulating T follicular helper cells from blood, taken 7 days after influenza vaccination. Subset noted: circulating Tfh, non-naive CD4+CXCR5+PD-1+ (ICOS+CD38+ or ICOS-CD38-). The receptors stem from an adult who received the influenza vaccine.

V gene TRBV6-5 combines with J gene TRBJ1-3; D is ambiguous. The CDR3 is 14 amino acids. CDR1 is MNHEY, CDR2 SVGAGI, per germline. The germline V and J ends were trimmed by 8 bases and 0 bases, with 11 bases remaining between them. The DNA for the CDR3 is TGTGCCAGCCAGACCATCAACTCTGGAAACACCATATATTTT. Its protein product is CASQTINSGNTIYF.

V and J are TRBV4-1 and TRBJ2-1; D gene unclear. V lost 4 bases and J 9 bases, leaving 19 bases between the germline ends. This CDR3 has 15 amino acids. Germline V gives CDR1 MGHRA, CDR2 YSYEKL. The CDR3 nucleotides read TGCGCCAGCAGCCGCTTGTACGGATTTTTCGGTGAGCAGTTCTTC. Translating gives CASSRLYGFFGEQFF.

This chain joins TRBV4-3 and TRBJ1-1; D uncertain. The V end was cut by 0 bases, the J end by 2 bases, with 7 bases between. This CDR3 contains 14 residues. The germline V gene encodes CDR1 LGHNA and CDR2 YSLEER. The CDR3 is CASSQDGSNTEAFF. In DNA, the CDR3 is TGCGCCAGCAGCCAAGATGGATCTAACACTGAAGCTTTCTTT.

The V and J genes are TRBV7-6 and TRBJ2-5, with 8 bases lining up with TRBD1. This CDR3 comprises 14 residues. The V gene's germline CDR1 is SGHVS and CDR2 FNYEAQ. Trimming at V came to 5 bases and at J to 3 bases, leaving 5 bases not matched to a gene. The CDR3 reads CASSANRGEETQYF. Here the CDR3 DNA reads TGTGCCAGCAGCGCTAACAGGGGGGAAGAGACCCAGTACTTC.

The chain carries TRBV4-3 and TRBJ1-2; D is unresolved. V lost 1 base to trimming and J lost 5 bases, with 14 bases between them. The CDR3 is 15 residues long. Germline V gives CDR1 LGHNA, CDR2 YSLEER. As DNA, the CDR3 is TGCGCCAGCAGCCAAGTTCTCGCGACGGCGTATGGCTACACCTTC. Its protein product is CASSQVLATAYGYTF.

This clone was recorded once. The rearrangement uses TRBV6-5 and TRBJ2-3; TRBD2 matches at 10 bases. The CDR3 contains 16 residues. Germline V lookup: CDR1 MNHEY, CDR2 SVGAGI. With 4 bases clipped from V and 2 bases from J, the junction kept 6 bases outside the gene matches. CDR3: CASSSRLAGATDTQYF. CDR3 nucleotides: TGTGCCAGCAGTTCTCGTCTAGCGGGGGCCACAGATACGCAGTATTTT.

The CDR3 DNA is TGTGCCAGCGGACAGGGTTTTTCCGGGGAGCTGTTTTTT. Its protein is CASGQGFSGELFF. V usage is TRBV2 and J usage is TRBJ2-2; 8 nucleotides align to TRBD1. CDR1 and CDR2 (germline): SNHLY, FYNNEI. The CDR3 is made up of 13 amino acids. V dropped 8 bases and J dropped 6; count of bases not matched to a gene: 5.

This chain joins TRBV29-1 and TRBJ1-2; 7 bases agree with TRBD1. Unmatched junction bases numbered 8, after V lost 6 bases and J lost 4 bases. Germline V gene data show CDR1 as SQVTM and CDR2 as ANQGSEA. This CDR3 has 13 residues. The CDR3 DNA follows: TGCAGCGTGAACAGGGGACTGGTCTATGGCTACACCTTC. Its translation: CSVNRGLVYGYTF.

This chain connects TRBV2 to TRBJ2-2, with 7 bases aligning to TRBD1. This CDR3 is built from 16 residues. Germline V lookup: CDR1 SNHLY, CDR2 FYNNEI. Trimming cost V 6 bases and J 4 bases; bases outside gene matches: 11. The DNA for the CDR3 is TGTGCCAGCAGAGTAAAAGGGGGCTCGGGCACCGGGGAGCTGTTTTTT. Translating it yields CASRVKGGSGTGELFF.

V and J are TRBV5-1 and TRBJ2-7; maybe TRBD1 (6 bases). V was cut by 2 bases and J by 5 bases, with 11 bases left in between. The CDR3 length is 13 residues. Germline CDR1 SGHRS, CDR2 YFSETQ. The CDR3 loop is CASSLGQSDEQYF. The CDR3 coding sequence is TGCGCCAGCAGCTTAGGACAGTCCGACGAGCAGTACTTC.

This clone was seen once. The sample has other DNA sequences that encode this CDR3 too. The V and J genes are TRBV5-1 and TRBJ1-1, with TRBD1 identical over 8 bases. Germline CDR1 reads SGHRS; CDR2 reads YFSETQ. With V trimmed by 0 bases and J by 4 bases, 2 bases remained unmatched. This CDR3 contains 14 residues. The CDR3 spells CASSLDGQGTEAFF. The CDR3 DNA reads as TGCGCCAGCAGCTTGGACGGACAGGGCACTGAAGCTTTCTTT.

The chain uses TRBV6-5 and TRBJ1-2, with D hard to call. CDR1 MNHEY and CDR2 SVGAGI come from the germline V gene. The length of the CDR3 is 12 residues. V was trimmed by 6 bases and J by 3 bases, leaving 8 bases between them. The CDR3 DNA is TGTGCCAGCAGCCTGGGAGACTATGGCTACACCTTC. Its protein product is CASSLGDYGYTF.

This rearrangement joins TRBV5-1 to TRBJ2-3; 10 positions agree with TRBD1. V lost 0 bases to trimming and J lost 0 bases; unmatched junction nucleotides: 4. Germline-derived CDR1 and CDR2 are SGHRS and YFSETQ. This CDR3 has 17 amino acids. The DNA of the CDR3 is TGCGCCAGCAGCTTGGATGTGGGACAGGGGAGCACAGATACGCAGTATTTT. This codes for CASSLDVGQGSTDTQYF.

J is TRBJ1-2 and V is TRBV5-5; D not certain. This CDR3 contains 15 residues. V lost 0 bases and J 2 bases, leaving 11 bases between the germline ends. Germline CDR1 reads SGHKS; CDR2 reads YYEKEE (reference sequence). The CDR3 DNA reads TGTGCCAGCAGCTTGGACGGCAGGAAGAACTATGGCTACACCTTC. Protein sequence: CASSLDGRKNYGYTF.

This chain uses TRBV11-1 with TRBJ1-1; the match to TRBD1 covers 9 bases. Germline lookup yields CDR1 SGHAT and CDR2 FQDESV (reference sequence). The CDR3 runs to 15 residues. V lost 6 bases, J lost 6 bases, and 11 bases stayed unmatched. The CDR3 DNA sequence: TGTGCCAGCAGTTCGGACAGGGGCTTTAGCGCTGAAGCTTTCTTT. Protein sequence: CASSSDRGFSAEAFF. The full variable domain, with the rest looked up from reference TRBV11-1 and TRBJ1-1, is EAEVAQSPRYKITEKSQAVAFWCDPISGHATLYWYRQILGQGPELLVQFQDESVVDDSQLPKDRFSAERLKGVDSTLKIQPAELGDSAMYLCASSSDRGFSAEAFFGQGTRLTVV.

This chain connects TRBV7-2 to TRBJ1-2; a possible D gene is TRBD1 (6 bases). Germline CDR1 SGHTA, CDR2 FQGNSA. There are 14 residues in the CDR3. V was trimmed by 5 bases and J by 1 base, leaving 11 bases between them. In DNA, the CDR3 is TGTGCCAGCAGCCAGGGGTGGGGTAACTATGGCTACACCTTC. Its translation is CASSQGWGNYGYTF.

This rearrangement joins TRBV29-1 to TRBJ2-1; 13 bases align to TRBD2. Germline V lookup: CDR1 SQVTM, CDR2 ANQGSEA. The V segment lost 4 bases and the J segment 0 bases; nucleotides outside the gene matches: 6. The CDR3 loop spans 17 amino acids. The CDR3 region is CSVVTSGGPLSYNEQFF. The CDR3 DNA reads as TGCAGCGTTGTGACTAGCGGGGGGCCCCTCTCCTACAATGAGCAGTTCTTC.

The rearrangement uses TRBV6-5 and TRBJ2-7; D possibly corresponds to TRBD1 (8 bases). This CDR3 contains 15 residues. The ends were cut back, 5 bases at V and 3 bases at J, with 17 bases in the middle. CDR1 MNHEY and CDR2 SVGAGI come from the germline V gene. CDR3 nucleotide sequence: TGTGCCAGCAGTCACAGGGGGGGGGCCCACTACGAGCAGTACTTC. It specifies CASSHRGGAHYEQYF.

This clone was seen only once. This sequence joins TRBV2 and TRBJ2-4, with a possible D match to TRBD1 (6 bases). The germline V gene encodes CDR1 SNHLY and CDR2 FYNNEI. The CDR3 is 14 amino acids. V lost 7 bases and J lost 1, with 11 bases in between. The CDR3 reads CASTDQGAKNIQYF. CDR3 DNA: TGTGCCAGCACCGATCAGGGGGCCAAAAACATTCAGTACTTC.